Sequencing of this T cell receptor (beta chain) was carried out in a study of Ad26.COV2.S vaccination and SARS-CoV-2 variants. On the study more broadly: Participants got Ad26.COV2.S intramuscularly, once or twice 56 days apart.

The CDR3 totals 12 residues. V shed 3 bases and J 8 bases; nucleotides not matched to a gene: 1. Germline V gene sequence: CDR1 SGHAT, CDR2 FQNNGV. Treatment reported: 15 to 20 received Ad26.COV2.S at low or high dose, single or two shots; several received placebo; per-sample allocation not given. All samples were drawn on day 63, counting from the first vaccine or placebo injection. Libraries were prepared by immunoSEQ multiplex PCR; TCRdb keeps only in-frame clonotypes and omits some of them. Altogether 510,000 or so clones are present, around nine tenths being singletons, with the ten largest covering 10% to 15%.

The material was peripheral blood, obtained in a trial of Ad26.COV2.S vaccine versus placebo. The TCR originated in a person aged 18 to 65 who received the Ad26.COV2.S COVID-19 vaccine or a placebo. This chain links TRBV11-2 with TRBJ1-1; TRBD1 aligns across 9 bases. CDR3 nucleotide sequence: TGTGCCAGCAGCTTGGGGACAGGGGAAGCTTTCTTT. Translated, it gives CASSLGTGEAFF.